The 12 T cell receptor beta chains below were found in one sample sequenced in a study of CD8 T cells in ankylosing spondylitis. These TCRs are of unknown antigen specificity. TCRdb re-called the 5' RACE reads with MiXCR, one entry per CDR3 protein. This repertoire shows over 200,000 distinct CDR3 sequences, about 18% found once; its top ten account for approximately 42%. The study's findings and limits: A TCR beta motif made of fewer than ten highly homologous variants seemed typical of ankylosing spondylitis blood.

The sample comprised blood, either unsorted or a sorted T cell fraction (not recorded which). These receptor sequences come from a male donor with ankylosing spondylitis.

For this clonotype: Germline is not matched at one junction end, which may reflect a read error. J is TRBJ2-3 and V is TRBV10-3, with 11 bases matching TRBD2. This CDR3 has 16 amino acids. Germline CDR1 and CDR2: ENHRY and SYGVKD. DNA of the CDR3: TGTTCCATCAGTGATCCGGTAGCGGGAGGGACAGATACGCAGTATTTT. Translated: CSISDPVAGGTDTQYF.

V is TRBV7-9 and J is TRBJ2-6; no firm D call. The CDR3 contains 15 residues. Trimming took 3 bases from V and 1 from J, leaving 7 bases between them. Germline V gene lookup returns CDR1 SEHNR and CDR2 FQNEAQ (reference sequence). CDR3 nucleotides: TGTGCCAGCAGCTTCGACCCGTCTGGGGCCAACGTCCTGACTTTC. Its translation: CASSFDPSGANVLTF.

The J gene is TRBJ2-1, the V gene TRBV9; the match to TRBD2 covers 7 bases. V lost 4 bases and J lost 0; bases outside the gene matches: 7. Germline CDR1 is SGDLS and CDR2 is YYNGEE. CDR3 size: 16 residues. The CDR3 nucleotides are TGTGCCAGCAGCCCATGGGGGGGGAGCTCCTACAATGAGCAGTTCTTC. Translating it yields CASSPWGGSSYNEQFF.

The CDR3 region has the DNA TGTGCCAGCAGCTTCTCCGGGGCCTCCTACGAGCAGTACTTC. Its translation: CASSFSGASYEQYF. This rearrangement joins TRBV7-9 to TRBJ2-7; D assignment may be TRBD1 or TRBD2 (5 bases each). The CDR3 is 14 residues long. Germline-derived CDR1 and CDR2 are SEHNR and FQNEAQ (reference sequence). V lost 3 bases and J lost 0, with 9 bases in between.

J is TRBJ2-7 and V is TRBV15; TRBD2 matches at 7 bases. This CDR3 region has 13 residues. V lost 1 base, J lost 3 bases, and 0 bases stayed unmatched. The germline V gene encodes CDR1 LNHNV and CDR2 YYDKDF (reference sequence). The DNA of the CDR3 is TGTGCCACCAGCAGAGGGACTAGCTACGAGCAGTACTTC. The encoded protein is CATSRGTSYEQYF.

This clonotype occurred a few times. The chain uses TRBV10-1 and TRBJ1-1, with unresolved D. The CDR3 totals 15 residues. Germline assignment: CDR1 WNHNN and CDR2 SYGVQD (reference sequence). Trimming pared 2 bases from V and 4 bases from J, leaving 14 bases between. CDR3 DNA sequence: TGCGCCAGCAGTGAGGGCCGGGGATTGGTCACTGAAGCTTTCTTT. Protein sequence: CASSEGRGLVTEAFF.

The CDR3 bases are TGTGCCAGCAGTTACGACTCTAGCTCCTACAATGAGCAGTTCTTC. Translation gives CASSYDSSSYNEQFF. This rearrangement joins TRBV6-5 to TRBJ2-1; D gene unclear. The CDR3 is 15 amino acids. The V gene's germline CDR1 is MNHEY and CDR2 SVGAGI. Trimming shortened V by 2 bases and J by 0 bases, and 8 bases separated the two germline ends.

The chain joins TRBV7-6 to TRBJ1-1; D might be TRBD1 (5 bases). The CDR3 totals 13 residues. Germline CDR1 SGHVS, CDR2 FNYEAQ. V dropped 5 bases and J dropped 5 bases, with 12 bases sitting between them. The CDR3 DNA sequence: TGTGCCAGCAGCCCGTCCAGGGTTACTGAAGCTTTCTTT. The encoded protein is CASSPSRVTEAFF.

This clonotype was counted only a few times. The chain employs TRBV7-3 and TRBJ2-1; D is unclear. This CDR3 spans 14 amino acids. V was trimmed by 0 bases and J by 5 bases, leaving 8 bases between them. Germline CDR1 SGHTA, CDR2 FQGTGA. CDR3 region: CASSLTHFDNEQFF. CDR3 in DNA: TGTGCCAGCAGCTTAACTCACTTCGACAATGAGCAGTTCTTC.

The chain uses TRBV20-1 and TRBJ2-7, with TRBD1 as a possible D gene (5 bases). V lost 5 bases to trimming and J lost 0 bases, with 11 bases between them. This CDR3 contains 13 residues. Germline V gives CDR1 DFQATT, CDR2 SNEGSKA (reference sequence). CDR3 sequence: CSADTDSSYEQYF. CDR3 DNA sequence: TGCAGTGCTGATACTGACAGCTCCTACGAGCAGTACTTC.

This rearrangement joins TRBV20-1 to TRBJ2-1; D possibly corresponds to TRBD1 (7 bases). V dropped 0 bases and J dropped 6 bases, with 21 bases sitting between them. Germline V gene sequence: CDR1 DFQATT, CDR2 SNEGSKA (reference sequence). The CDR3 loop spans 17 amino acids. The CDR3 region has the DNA TGCAGTGCTAGAGAGGAGGGGCTGAGGGGGCTAGGCAATGAGCAGTTCTTC. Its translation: CSAREEGLRGLGNEQFF.

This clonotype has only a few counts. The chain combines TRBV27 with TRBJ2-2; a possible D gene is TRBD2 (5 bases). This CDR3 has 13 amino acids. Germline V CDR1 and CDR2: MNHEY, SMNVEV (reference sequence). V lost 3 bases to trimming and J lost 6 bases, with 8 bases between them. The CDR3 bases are TGTGCCAGCAGTTTCTTTAGCGCCGGGGAGCTGTTTTTT. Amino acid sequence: CASSFFSAGELFF.